The 18 T cell receptor beta chains below all came from one sample that was sequenced in a study of immune heterogeneity within non-small cell lung tumors (dated by TCRdb to 2016 to 2018). The TCR template was genomic DNA extracted from bulk tumor tissue, and approximately 650 ng of gDNA was amplified for each sample. Multiple biopsies per primary tumor were taken during surgery, spaced as far apart as possible within the tumor mass. Patients in the study cohort, which was described as untreated, were newly diagnosed NSCLC cases going through curative surgery. Instrument used: HiSeq X Ten. The TCR beta CDR3 region was amplified with a multiplex PCR system, in which a first round of about 10 cycles was run using 32 V-gene forward and 13 J-gene reverse primers. The public sequencing data were trimmed at Q25 with fastp and processed into clonotypes with MiXCR by TCRdb, which kept only in-frame beta chains. Rows are combined by CDR3 protein, so each entry shows the most common genes and DNA. Within this sample are around 15,000 distinct CDR3 sequences, with about 30% of them counted one time only. The top ten hold about 16% of the sample.

Sequencing was carried out using lung tumor tissue. The receptors shown here come from a woman aged 45-65 years with non-small cell lung cancer.

The table lists this clonotype with a few counts. V gene TRBV12-3 or TRBV12-4 combines with J gene TRBJ1-5; no firm D call. Trimming stripped 6 bases from V and 0 bases from J, with 21 bases between. The CDR3 has 18 amino acids. The CDR3 DNA follows: TGTGCCAGCAGCCCCGAGGAGGCGTGGGAATATAGCAATCAGCCCCAGCATTTT. This codes for CASSPEEAWEYSNQPQHF.

Comments on this clonotype: Just one base apart from a much larger clone, this may be a read error. The V gene is TRBV24-1, the J gene TRBJ2-1, with 8 bases matching TRBD2. V was pared by 2 bases and J by 6 bases, with 5 bases of the junction left unmatched. The germline CDR1 and CDR2 sequences are KGHDR and SFDVKD. CDR3 length equals 15 residues. CDR3 coding DNA: TGTGCCACCAGTGATTCAGCCGGGACTAGCAATGAGCAGTTCTTC. This encodes CATSDSAGTSNEQFF.

This clonotype has more than one count but fewer than ten. This chain joins TRBV12-3 or TRBV12-4 and TRBJ1-2; perhaps TRBD1 as D (6 bases). This CDR3 region has 14 residues. Trimming shortened V by 0 bases and J by 2 bases, and 7 bases separated the two germline ends. CDR3 DNA sequence: TGTGCCAGCAGTTTAGCTCAGGGGAACTATGGCTACACCTTC. It codes for CASSLAQGNYGYTF.

A single count supports this clonotype. The J gene is TRBJ1-3, the V gene TRBV11-3; TRBD1 matches at 8 bases. The CDR3 spans 15 residues. Germline V gives CDR1 SGHNT, CDR2 YENEEA. Losses at the gene ends were 5 bases for V and 8 bases for J; bases not matched to a gene: 11. The chain's CDR3 is CASSQGQASGDTIYF. The DNA of the CDR3 is TGTGCCAGCAGCCAGGGACAGGCGTCCGGGGACACCATATATTTT.

This clonotype was detected ten times or more. The chain recombines TRBV10-1 with TRBJ2-1; 7 bases fit TRBD1. Germline V gene sequence: CDR1 WNHNN, CDR2 SYGVQD (reference sequence). V was pared by 0 bases and J by 7 bases, with 9 bases of the junction left unmatched. The CDR3 loop spans 16 amino acids. CDR3 in amino acids: CASSESAQGLRNEQFF. For the CDR3, the DNA is TGCGCCAGCAGTGAGTCCGCACAGGGGTTAAGGAATGAGCAGTTCTTC.

Only a few counts were recorded for this clonotype. The rearrangement links TRBV20-1 to TRBJ2-1, with D possibly matching TRBD2 (6 bases). V was clipped by 0 bases and J by 7 bases, with 22 bases between them. Germline V gene lookup returns CDR1 DFQATT and CDR2 SNEGSKA (reference sequence). The CDR3 consists of 17 residues. Here the CDR3 reads CSARDRGAGRRGNEQFF. The CDR3 DNA reads TGCAGTGCTAGAGATCGTGGAGCGGGTCGTAGAGGTAATGAGCAGTTCTTC.

This rearrangement joins TRBV28 to TRBJ2-1; 8 bases agree with TRBD2. V shed 9 bases and J 10 bases; nucleotides not matched to a gene: 14. The germline CDR1 and CDR2 sequences are MDHEN and SYDVKM. The CDR3 sequence is 14 residues long. This CDR3 reads CASSPGGSDREQFF. In DNA, the CDR3 is TGTGCCAGTAGCCCGGGGGGGAGTGATCGGGAGCAGTTCTTC.

By sample share, this clonotype is medium-sized. The chain links TRBV27 to TRBJ2-7; TRBD2 aligns across 7 bases. Germline V CDR1 and CDR2: MNHEY, SMNVEV (reference sequence). This CDR3 is 13 amino acids long. V lost 2 bases, J lost 4 bases, and 2 bases stayed unmatched. The CDR3 DNA sequence: TGTGCCAGCAGTTTACGCGGGGGTTACGAGCAGTACTTC. This translates into CASSLRGGYEQYF.

Notes on this clonotype: A much bigger clone sits one base away, suggesting this may be a read error. The chain combines TRBV2 with TRBJ1-1; D gene uncertain. This CDR3 contains 12 residues. Trimming left V 4 bases short and J 5 bases short, with 8 bases between. Germline assignment: CDR1 SNHLY and CDR2 FYNNEI. This CDR3 reads CASSAGKTEAFF. DNA for the CDR3: TGTGCCAGCAGTGCGGGGAAGACTGAAGCTTTCTTT.

In its sample, this clonotype was seen a few times. The chain carries TRBV12-3 or TRBV12-4 and TRBJ2-4; 7 nucleotides agree with TRBD1. Trimming cost V 1 base and J 8 bases; bases outside gene matches: 5. The CDR3 loop spans 14 amino acids. This CDR3 is CASSLGGQVDIQYF. The CDR3 DNA follows: TGTGCCAGCAGTTTAGGAGGACAGGTGGACATTCAGTACTTC.

This chain uses TRBV20-1 with TRBJ2-3; no clear D. Germline CDR1 DFQATT, CDR2 SNEGSKA (reference sequence). V gave up 3 bases and J gave up 0 bases, with 10 bases separating them. There are 14 residues in the CDR3. The CDR3 DNA is TGCAGTGCTAGTGACGGCCGCAGCACAGATACGCAGTATTTT. As protein: CSASDGRSTDTQYF.

About this clonotype: Just one base apart from a much larger clone, this may be a read error. The rearrangement uses TRBV6-2 or TRBV6-3 and TRBJ1-2; D is uncertain. Trimming stripped 9 bases from V and 8 bases from J, with 25 bases between. CDR3 size: 15 residues. CDR1 is MNHEY, CDR2 SVGEGT, per germline. CDR3 sequence (DNA): TGTGCCAGAAGGCCCGGGAGCCCGAGTGCCTCCGGCTACACCTTC. This sequence encodes CARRPGSPSASGYTF.

This clonotype showed up many times. V gene TRBV6-4 combines with J gene TRBJ2-2; tentatively, D is TRBD2 (6 bases). Trimming stripped 6 bases from V and 3 bases from J, with 11 bases between. The CDR3 covers 14 residues. Germline V gene data show CDR1 as MRHNA and CDR2 as SNTAGT. The CDR3: CASRGEEDTGELFF. CDR3 coding DNA: TGTGCCAGCAGGGGGGAGGAGGACACCGGGGAGCTGTTTTTT.

The chain is built from TRBV7-6 and TRBJ2-7, with D tentatively TRBD2 (5 bases). The V and J ends lost 8 bases and 2 bases respectively, with 13 bases between them. This CDR3 is built from 13 residues. Germline CDR1 SGHVS, CDR2 FNYEAQ. The CDR3, as DNA: TGTGCCAGCCGGGCCGGAGGAGCCTACGAGCAGTACTTC. Amino acids: CASRAGGAYEQYF. The complete variable domain, with remaining parts taken from reference TRBV7-6 and TRBJ2-7, reads GAGVSQSPRYKVTKRGQDVALRCDPISGHVSLYWYRQALGQGPEFLTYFNYEAQQDKSGLPNDRFSAERPEGSISTLTIQRTEQRDSAMYRCASRAGGAYEQYFGPGTRLTVT.

Concerning this clonotype: This sequence may be a read error, since a much larger clone differs from it by one base. V and J are TRBV4-1 and TRBJ2-7; 12 bases are a match to TRBD2. The ends lost 7 bases at V and 4 bases at J; junction bases unmatched: 8. This CDR3 is 15 amino acids long. Germline V gene lookup returns CDR1 MGHRA and CDR2 YSYEKL. The DNA for the CDR3 is TGCGCCAGCAACCCTGTGACTAGCGGGAGATACGAGCAGTACTTC. Residues: CASNPVTSGRYEQYF.

By share of the sample, this clonotype is medium-sized. J is TRBJ1-2 and V is TRBV2; TRBD1 matches at 9 bases. V dropped 6 bases and J dropped 0; count of bases not matched to a gene: 2. The CDR3 totals 14 residues. Germline CDR1 and CDR2: SNHLY and FYNNEI. CDR3 DNA sequence: TGTGCCAGCAGAAACAGGGGGCCTAACTATGGCTACACCTTC. It encodes CASRNRGPNYGYTF.

A remark on this clonotype: One junction end disagrees with the germline gene, perhaps due to a read error. The rearrangement uses TRBV11-2 and TRBJ2-7; D not certain. This CDR3 is built from 13 residues. Germline V lookup: CDR1 SGHAT, CDR2 FQNNGV. The CDR3 DNA sequence: TGTGCCAGCAGCTTAGGCCTCAACGACGAGAAGTACTTC. It specifies CASSLGLNDEKYF.

This clonotype ranks as medium-sized. The V and J genes are TRBV5-1 and TRBJ2-7; 7 positions agree with TRBD1. V was pared by 1 base and J by 4 bases, with 5 bases of the junction left unmatched. Germline CDR1 reads SGHRS; CDR2 reads YFSETQ. This CDR3 comprises 14 residues. CDR3 sequence: CASSLLQGEYEQYF. The CDR3 bases are TGCGCCAGCAGCTTGTTGCAGGGGGAGTACGAGCAGTACTTC. The whole variable domain, remainder taken from reference TRBV5-1 and TRBJ2-7, is KAGVTQTPRYLIKTRGQQVTLSCSPISGHRSVSWYQQTPGQGLQFLFEYFSETQRNKGNFPGRFSGRQFSNSRSEMNVSTLELGDSALYLCASSLLQGEYEQYFGPGTRLTVT.